This T cell receptor (beta chain) was captured in a study of control samples from healthy donors and cancer patients. Germline CDR1 reads SGDLS; CDR2 reads YYNGEE. V trimming: 0 bases; J trimming: 1 base; junction bases outside the gene matches: 7. The CDR3 extends over 18 amino acids. Assay: immunoSEQ multiplex PCR; the TCRdb copy retains only in-frame clones and omits some. The sample consists of some 130,000 clones, 92% of them appearing once. V usage is TRBV9 and J usage is TRBJ2-3; 11 nucleotides line up with TRBD2. The source is a man aged 18 to 30 in good health. The sample taken for sequencing was blood. In DNA, the CDR3 is TGTGCCAGCAGCGTAGAGATTAGCGGGGGGGGCGGCACAGATACGCAGTATTTT. This encodes CASSVEISGGGGTDTQYF.